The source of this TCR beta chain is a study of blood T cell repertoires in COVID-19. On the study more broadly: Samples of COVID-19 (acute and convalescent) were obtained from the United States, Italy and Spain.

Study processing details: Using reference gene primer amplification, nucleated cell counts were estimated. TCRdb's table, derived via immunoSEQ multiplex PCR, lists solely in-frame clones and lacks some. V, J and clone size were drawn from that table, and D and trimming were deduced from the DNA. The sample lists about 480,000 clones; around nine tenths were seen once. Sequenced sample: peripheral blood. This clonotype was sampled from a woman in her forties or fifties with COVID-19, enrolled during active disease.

The CDR3: CASSALPGQGRYEQYF. CDR3 in DNA: TGTGCCAGCAGTGCGTTACCGGGACAGGGCCGGTACGAGCAGTACTTC. This chain links TRBV6-1 with TRBJ2-7; 9 bases line up with TRBD1. With V trimmed by 4 bases and J by 4 bases, 11 bases remained unmatched. This CDR3 has 16 residues. Germline lookup yields CDR1 MNHNS and CDR2 SASEGT.